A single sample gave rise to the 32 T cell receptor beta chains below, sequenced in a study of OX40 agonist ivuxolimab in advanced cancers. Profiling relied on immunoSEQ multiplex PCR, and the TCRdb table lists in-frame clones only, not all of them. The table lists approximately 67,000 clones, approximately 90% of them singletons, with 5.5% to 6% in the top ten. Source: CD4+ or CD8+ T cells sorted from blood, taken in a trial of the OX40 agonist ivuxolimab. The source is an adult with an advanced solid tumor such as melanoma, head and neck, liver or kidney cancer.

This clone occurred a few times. CDR3 nucleotides: TGTGCCAGTTCCCGCATGGGGGTTAATTCACCCCTCCACTTT. As protein: CASSRMGVNSPLHF. The chain is built from TRBV19 and TRBJ1-6, with D possibly matching TRBD1 (5 bases). The CDR3 covers 14 residues. Deletions cut 8 bases from V and 6 bases from J, with 14 bases between. Germline values: CDR1 LNHDA, CDR2 SQIVND (reference sequence).

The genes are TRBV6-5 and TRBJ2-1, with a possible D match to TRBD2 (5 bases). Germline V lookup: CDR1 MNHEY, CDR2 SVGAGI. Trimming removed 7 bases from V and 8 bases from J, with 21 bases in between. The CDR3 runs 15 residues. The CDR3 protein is CASTSYPKAVDEQFF. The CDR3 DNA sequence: TGTGCCAGCACCTCCTATCCAAAAGCGGTCGATGAGCAGTTCTTC.

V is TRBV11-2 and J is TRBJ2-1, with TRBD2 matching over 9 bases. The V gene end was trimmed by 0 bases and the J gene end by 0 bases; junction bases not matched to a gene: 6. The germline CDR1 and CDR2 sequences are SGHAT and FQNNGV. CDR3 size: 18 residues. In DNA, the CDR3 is TGTGCCAGCAGCTTAGATTCGACTAGCGGAAGCTCCTACAATGAGCAGTTCTTC. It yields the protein CASSLDSTSGSSYNEQFF.

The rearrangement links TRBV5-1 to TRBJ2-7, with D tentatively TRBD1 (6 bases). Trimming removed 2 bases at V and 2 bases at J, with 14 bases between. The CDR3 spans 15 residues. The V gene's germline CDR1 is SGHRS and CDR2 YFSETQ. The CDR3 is CASSLTRQGTYEQYF. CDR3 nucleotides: TGCGCCAGCAGCTTAACCCGGCAGGGGACCTACGAGCAGTACTTC.

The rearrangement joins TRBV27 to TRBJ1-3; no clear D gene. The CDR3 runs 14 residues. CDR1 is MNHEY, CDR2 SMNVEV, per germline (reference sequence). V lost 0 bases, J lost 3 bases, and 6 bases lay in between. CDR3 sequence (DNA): TGTGCCAGCAGTTTATCGAATGGTGGAAACACCATATATTTT. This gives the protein CASSLSNGGNTIYF.

The chain's CDR3 is CASSPAGTVEETQYF. CDR3 nucleotides: TGTGCCAGCTCACCAGCCGGGACAGTCGAAGAGACCCAGTACTTC. The chain is built from TRBV18 and TRBJ2-5; TRBD1 matches 7 bases. CDR1 is KGHSH and CDR2 is LQKENI in the germline V gene. The CDR3 has 15 residues. The junction had 6 bases not matched to a gene; V was cut back by 2 bases and J by 3 bases.

In DNA form, the CDR3 reads TGTGCCAGCAGTTATTTTTCGGGTTCACCCCTCCACTTT. It specifies CASSYFSGSPLHF. The rearrangement links TRBV28 to TRBJ1-6; D is undetermined. This CDR3 has 13 amino acids. Trimming removed 4 bases at V and 9 bases at J, with 10 bases between. Germline assignment: CDR1 MDHEN and CDR2 SYDVKM.

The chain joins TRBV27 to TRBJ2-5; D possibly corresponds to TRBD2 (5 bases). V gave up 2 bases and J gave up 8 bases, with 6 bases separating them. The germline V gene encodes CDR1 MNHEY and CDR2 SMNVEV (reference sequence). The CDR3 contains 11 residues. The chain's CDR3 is CASSLGGTQYF. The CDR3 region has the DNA TGTGCCAGCAGTTTAGGAGGAACCCAGTACTTC.

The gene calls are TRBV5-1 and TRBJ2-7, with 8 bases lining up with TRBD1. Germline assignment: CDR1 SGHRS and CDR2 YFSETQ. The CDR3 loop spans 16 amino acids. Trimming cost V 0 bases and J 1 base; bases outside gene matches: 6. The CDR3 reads CASSLDRQGLSYEQYF. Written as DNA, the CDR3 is TGCGCCAGCAGCTTGGATCGACAGGGGCTATCCTACGAGCAGTACTTC.

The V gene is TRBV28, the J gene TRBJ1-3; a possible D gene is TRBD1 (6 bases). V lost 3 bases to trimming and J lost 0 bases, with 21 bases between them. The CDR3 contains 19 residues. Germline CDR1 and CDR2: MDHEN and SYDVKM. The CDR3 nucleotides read TGTGCCAGCAGTTTGGGGGGCTACCGGGACAACTACTCTGGAAACACCATATATTTT. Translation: CASSLGGYRDNYSGNTIYF.

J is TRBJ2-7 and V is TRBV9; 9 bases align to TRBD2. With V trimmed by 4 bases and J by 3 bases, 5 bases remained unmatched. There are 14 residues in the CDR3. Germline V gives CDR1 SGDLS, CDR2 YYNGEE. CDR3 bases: TGTGCCAGCAGCACGGGACTAGCCGGCTACGAGCAGTACTTC. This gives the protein CASSTGLAGYEQYF.

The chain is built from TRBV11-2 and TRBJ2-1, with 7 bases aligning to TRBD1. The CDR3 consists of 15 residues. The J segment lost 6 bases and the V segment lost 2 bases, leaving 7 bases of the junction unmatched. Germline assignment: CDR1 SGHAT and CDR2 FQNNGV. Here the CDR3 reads CASSLILGQFNEQFF. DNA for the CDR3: TGTGCCAGCAGCTTAATCCTGGGACAGTTCAATGAGCAGTTCTTC.

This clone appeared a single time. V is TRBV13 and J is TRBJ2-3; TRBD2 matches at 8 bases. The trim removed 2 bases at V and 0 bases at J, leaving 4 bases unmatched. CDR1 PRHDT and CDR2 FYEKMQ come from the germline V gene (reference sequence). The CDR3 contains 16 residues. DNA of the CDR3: TGTGCCAGCAGCTTATACGCTAGCGGGAGCACAGATACGCAGTATTTT. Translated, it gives CASSLYASGSTDTQYF.

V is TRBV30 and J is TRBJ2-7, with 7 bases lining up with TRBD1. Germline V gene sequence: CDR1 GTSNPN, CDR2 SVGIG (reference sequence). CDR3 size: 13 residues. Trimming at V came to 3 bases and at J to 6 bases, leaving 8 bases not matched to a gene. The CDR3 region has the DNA TGTGCCTGGAGATTTACAGGGGAAGGCGAGCAGTACTTC. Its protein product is CAWRFTGEGEQYF.

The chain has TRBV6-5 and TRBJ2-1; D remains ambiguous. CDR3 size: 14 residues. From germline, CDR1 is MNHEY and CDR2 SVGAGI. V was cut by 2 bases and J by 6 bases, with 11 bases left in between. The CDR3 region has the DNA TGTGCCAGCAGTTACAGTTTTGGGTCCAATGAGCAGTTCTTC. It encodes CASSYSFGSNEQFF.

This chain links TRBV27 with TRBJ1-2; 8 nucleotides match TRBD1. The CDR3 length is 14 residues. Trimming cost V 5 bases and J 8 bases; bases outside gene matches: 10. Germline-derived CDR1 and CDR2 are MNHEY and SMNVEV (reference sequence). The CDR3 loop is CASSPSQGVGGYTF. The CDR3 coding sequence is TGTGCCAGCAGTCCCTCACAGGGGGTGGGAGGCTACACCTTC.

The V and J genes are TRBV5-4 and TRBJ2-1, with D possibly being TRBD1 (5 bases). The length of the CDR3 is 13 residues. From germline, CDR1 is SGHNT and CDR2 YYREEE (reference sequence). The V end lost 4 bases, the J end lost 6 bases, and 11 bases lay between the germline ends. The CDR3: CASSPPGFNEQFF. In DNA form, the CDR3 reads TGTGCCAGCAGCCCGCCAGGGTTCAATGAGCAGTTCTTC.

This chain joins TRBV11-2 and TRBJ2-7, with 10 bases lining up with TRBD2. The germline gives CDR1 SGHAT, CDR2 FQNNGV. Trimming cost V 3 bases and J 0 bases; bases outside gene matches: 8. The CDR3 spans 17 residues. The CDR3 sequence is CASSFPLSGGLSYEQYF. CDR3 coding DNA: TGTGCCAGCAGCTTTCCTCTTAGCGGGGGGCTCTCCTACGAGCAGTACTTC. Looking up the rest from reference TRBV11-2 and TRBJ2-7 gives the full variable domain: EAGVAQSPRYKIIEKRQSVAFWCNPISGHATLYWYQQILGQGPKLLIQFQNNGVVDDSQLPKDRFSAERLKGVDSTLKIQPAKLEDSAVYLCASSFPLSGGLSYEQYFGPGTRLTVT.

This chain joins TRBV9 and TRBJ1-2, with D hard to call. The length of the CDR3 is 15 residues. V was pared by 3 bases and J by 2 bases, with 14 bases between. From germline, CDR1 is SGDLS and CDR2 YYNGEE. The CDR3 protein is CASSAPGKGNYGYTF. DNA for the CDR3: TGTGCCAGCAGCGCCCCGGGGAAGGGAAACTATGGCTACACCTTC.

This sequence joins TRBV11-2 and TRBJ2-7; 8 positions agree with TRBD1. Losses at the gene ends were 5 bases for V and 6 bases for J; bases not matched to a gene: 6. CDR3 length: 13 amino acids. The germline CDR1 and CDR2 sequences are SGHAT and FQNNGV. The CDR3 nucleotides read TGTGCCAGCAGCCCGCTCCAGGGGGCCGAGCAGTACTTC. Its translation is CASSPLQGAEQYF.

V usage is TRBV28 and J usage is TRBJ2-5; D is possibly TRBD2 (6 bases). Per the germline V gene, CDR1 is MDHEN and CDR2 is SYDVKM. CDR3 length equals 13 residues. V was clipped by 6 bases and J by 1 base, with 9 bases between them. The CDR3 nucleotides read TGTGCCAGCAGGTGGGACTCCCAAGAGACCCAGTACTTC. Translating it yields CASRWDSQETQYF.

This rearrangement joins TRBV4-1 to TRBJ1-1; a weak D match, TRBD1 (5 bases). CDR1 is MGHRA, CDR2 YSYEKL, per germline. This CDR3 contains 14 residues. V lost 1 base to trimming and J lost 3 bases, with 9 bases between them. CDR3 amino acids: CASSQGGVYTEAFF. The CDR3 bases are TGCGCCAGCAGCCAAGGGGGGGTTTACACTGAAGCTTTCTTT.

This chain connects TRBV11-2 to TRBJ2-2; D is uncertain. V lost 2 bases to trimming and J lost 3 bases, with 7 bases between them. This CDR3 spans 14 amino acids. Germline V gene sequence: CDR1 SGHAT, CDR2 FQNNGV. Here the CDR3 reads CASSLLPDTGELFF. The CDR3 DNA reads TGTGCCAGCAGCTTACTGCCCGACACCGGGGAGCTGTTTTTT.

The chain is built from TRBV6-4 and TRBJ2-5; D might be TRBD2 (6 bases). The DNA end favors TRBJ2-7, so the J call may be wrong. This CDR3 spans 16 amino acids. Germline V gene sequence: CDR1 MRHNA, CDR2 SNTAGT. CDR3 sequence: CASSDVSRDSNYEQYF. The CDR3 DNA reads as TGTGCCAGCAGTGACGTCTCCCGGGACTCGAACTACGAGCAGTACTTC.

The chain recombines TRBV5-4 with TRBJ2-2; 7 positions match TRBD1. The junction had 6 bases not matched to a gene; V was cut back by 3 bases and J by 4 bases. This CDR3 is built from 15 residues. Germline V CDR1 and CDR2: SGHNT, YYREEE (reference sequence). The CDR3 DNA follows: TGTGCCAGCAGCTCGCCTTCAGGGGGCACCGGGGAGCTGTTTTTT. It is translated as CASSSPSGGTGELFF.

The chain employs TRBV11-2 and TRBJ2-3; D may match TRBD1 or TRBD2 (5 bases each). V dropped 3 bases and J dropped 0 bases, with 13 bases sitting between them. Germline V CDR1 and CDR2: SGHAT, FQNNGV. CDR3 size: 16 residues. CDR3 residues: CASSFQPGPSTDTQYF. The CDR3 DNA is TGTGCCAGCAGCTTTCAGCCGGGACCAAGCACAGATACGCAGTATTTT.

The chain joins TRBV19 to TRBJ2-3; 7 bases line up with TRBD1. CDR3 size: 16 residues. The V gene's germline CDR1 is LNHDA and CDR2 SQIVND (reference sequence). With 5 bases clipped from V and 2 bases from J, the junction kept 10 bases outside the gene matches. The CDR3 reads CASSSRDSALTDTQYF. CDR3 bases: TGTGCCAGTAGTTCTCGGGACAGCGCACTCACAGATACGCAGTATTTT.

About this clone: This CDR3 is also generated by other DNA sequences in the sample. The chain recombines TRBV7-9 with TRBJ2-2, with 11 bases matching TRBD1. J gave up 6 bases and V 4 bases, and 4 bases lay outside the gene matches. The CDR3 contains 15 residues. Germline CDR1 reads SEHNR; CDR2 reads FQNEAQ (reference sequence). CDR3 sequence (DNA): TGTGCCAGCAGCTCGGGACAGGGGGGGGCCGGGGAGCTGTTTTTT. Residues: CASSSGQGGAGELFF.

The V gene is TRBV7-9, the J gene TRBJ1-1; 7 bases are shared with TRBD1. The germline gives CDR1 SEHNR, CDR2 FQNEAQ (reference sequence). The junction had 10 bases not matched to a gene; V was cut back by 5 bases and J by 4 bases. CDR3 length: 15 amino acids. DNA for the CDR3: TGTGCCAGCAGCACAAAACAGGGGAGGGCCACTGAAGCTTTCTTT. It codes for CASSTKQGRATEAFF.

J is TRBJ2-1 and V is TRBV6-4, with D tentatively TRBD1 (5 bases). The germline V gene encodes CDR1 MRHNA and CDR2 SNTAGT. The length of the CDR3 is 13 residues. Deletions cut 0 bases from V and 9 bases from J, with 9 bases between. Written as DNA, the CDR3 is TGTGCCAGCAGTGACTCAGGGGTGGCTGAGCAGTTCTTC. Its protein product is CASSDSGVAEQFF.

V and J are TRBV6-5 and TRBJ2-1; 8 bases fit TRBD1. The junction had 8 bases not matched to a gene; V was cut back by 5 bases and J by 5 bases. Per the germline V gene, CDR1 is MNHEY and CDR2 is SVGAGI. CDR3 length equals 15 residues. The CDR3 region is CASSLTGQEHNEQFF. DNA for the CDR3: TGTGCCAGCAGTCTAACGGGACAGGAACACAATGAGCAGTTCTTC.

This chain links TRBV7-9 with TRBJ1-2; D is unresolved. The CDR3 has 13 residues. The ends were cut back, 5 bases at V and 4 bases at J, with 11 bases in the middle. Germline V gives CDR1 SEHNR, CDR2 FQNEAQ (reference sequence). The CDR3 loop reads CASSGDPAYGYTF. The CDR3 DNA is TGTGCCAGCAGCGGAGACCCTGCCTATGGCTACACCTTC.